A single sample is the source of the 6 T cell receptor beta chains below, sequenced in a study of beta chain features in type 1 diabetes (dated by TCRdb to the late 2010s). Paper-wide results and their limitations: In all four CD4+ subsets, TCRB CDR3 length was moderately but significantly shorter in type 1 diabetes patients.

Their antigens remain unidentified. The receptor library was made with the immunoSEQ multiplex PCR assay. The entire isolated RNA was reverse transcribed using the High Capacity cDNA Reverse Transcription Kit, and thus expressed TCRB transcripts were sequenced. Held by TCRdb, this immuneACCESS table contains in-frame sequences only and omits some clones. Under half of the omission traces to an unresolved V gene where checked; the cause of the rest is unknown. The sample contains hundreds of thousands of clones, approximately 15% of them found a single time. The ten top clones hold roughly 0.015% of the sample. The material sequenced was naive CD4+ T cells from blood. The cell subset or site label on this specimen signifies: true naive CD4+ T cells. The receptors stem from a young man with type 1 diabetes.

The chain links TRBV2 to TRBJ2-6, with 7 bases lining up with TRBD1. The junction had 6 bases not matched to a gene; V was cut back by 7 bases and J by 0 bases. Germline assignment: CDR1 SNHLY and CDR2 FYNNEI. The CDR3 extends over 16 amino acids. The CDR3 protein is CASTPDRTSGANVLTF. CDR3 in DNA: TGTGCCAGCACTCCGGACAGGACCTCTGGGGCCAACGTCCTGACTTTC.

This clone occurred once. The chain joins TRBV2 to TRBJ2-3; 11 bases match TRBD2. With V trimmed by 4 bases and J by 2 bases, 2 bases remained unmatched. Germline V gene lookup returns CDR1 SNHLY and CDR2 FYNNEI. This CDR3 comprises 15 residues. In DNA, the CDR3 is TGTGCCAGCAGTGGGACTAGCGGGTCCACAGATACGCAGTATTTT. This sequence encodes CASSGTSGSTDTQYF.

This clone was counted between two and nine times. The CDR3: CASSLTSTGAAGNEQFF. The CDR3, as DNA: TGCGCCAGCAGCTTGACCTCCACAGGGGCCGCGGGAAATGAGCAGTTCTTC. The chain carries TRBV5-1 and TRBJ2-1; possible D gene TRBD1, 7 bases. CDR3 size: 17 residues. The V and J ends lost 1 base and 7 bases respectively, with 21 bases between them. CDR1 and CDR2 (germline): SGHRS, YFSETQ.

The chain carries TRBV5-4 and TRBJ2-1, with 7 bases lining up with TRBD2. The germline CDR1 and CDR2 sequences are SGHNT and YYREEE (reference sequence). The junction had 9 bases not matched to a gene; V was cut back by 4 bases and J by 2 bases. CDR3 length equals 16 residues. The CDR3 DNA reads TGTGCCAGCAGCCGGCCCCTAGCGGCCACCTACAATGAGCAGTTCTTC. This codes for CASSRPLAATYNEQFF.

V usage is TRBV30 and J usage is TRBJ2-7; the match to TRBD2 covers 8 bases. The length of the CDR3 is 15 residues. V shed 1 base, J shed 3 bases, and the junction held 8 bases outside the gene matches. The germline gives CDR1 GTSNPN, CDR2 SVGIG (reference sequence). The CDR3 region has the DNA TGTGCCTGGAGTGACCCCGGGCTAGCGGGCTACGAGCAGTACTTC. This encodes CAWSDPGLAGYEQYF. Looking up the rest from reference TRBV30 and TRBJ2-7 gives the full variable domain: SQTIHQWPATLVQPVGSPLSLECTVEGTSNPNLYWYRQAAGRGLQLLFYSVGIGQISSEVPQNLSASRPQDRQFILSSKKLLLSDSGFYLCAWSDPGLAGYEQYFGPGTRLTVT.

The chain recombines TRBV30 with TRBJ2-1; D call uncertain. The V and J ends lost 3 bases and 0 bases respectively, with 12 bases between them. The germline CDR1 and CDR2 sequences are GTSNPN and SVGIG (reference sequence). The CDR3 is made up of 15 amino acids. The CDR3 is CAWRRGKNSYNEQFF. CDR3 sequence (DNA): TGTGCCTGGAGACGCGGAAAAAACTCCTACAATGAGCAGTTCTTC. The entire variable domain, with the rest obtained from reference TRBV30 and TRBJ2-1, is as follows: SQTIHQWPATLVQPVGSPLSLECTVEGTSNPNLYWYRQAAGRGLQLLFYSVGIGQISSEVPQNLSASRPQDRQFILSSKKLLLSDSGFYLCAWRRGKNSYNEQFFGPGTRLTVL.